Listed here are 18 T cell receptor beta chains from one sample, sequenced in a study of blood T cell repertoires in COVID-19. Assay: immunoSEQ multiplex PCR; the TCRdb copy retains only in-frame clones and omits some. This sample has 150,000 to 200,000 clones, with about 88% found just once. Sequenced material: peripheral blood. All receptors derive from a man younger than 35 with acute or convalescent COVID-19.

This chain links TRBV18 with TRBJ2-3; D call uncertain. The ends were cut back, 4 bases at V and 6 bases at J, with 11 bases in the middle. This CDR3 region has 13 residues. CDR1 and CDR2 (germline): KGHSH, LQKENI. The chain's CDR3 is CASSRDLVDTQYF. The DNA for the CDR3 is TGTGCCAGCTCACGTGATTTAGTTGATACGCAGTATTTT.

The chain joins TRBV3-1 (or the pseudogene TRBV3-2) to TRBJ1-2; a possible D gene is TRBD1 (6 bases). The CDR3 runs to 15 residues. The V gene lost 6 bases and the J gene lost 0 bases, with 14 bases spanning the gap. Germline values: CDR1 LGHDT, CDR2 YNNKEL (reference sequence). CDR3 sequence (DNA): TGTGCCAGCAGACAGGGTGGAACAACTAACTATGGCTACACCTTC. Translated, it gives CASRQGGTTNYGYTF.

The rearrangement uses TRBV6-5 and TRBJ1-1, with 7 nucleotides matching TRBD1. The CDR3 runs to 15 residues. Germline V CDR1 and CDR2: MNHEY, SVGAGI. V lost 4 bases and J lost 6; bases outside the gene matches: 11. CDR3 sequence: CASSSPDRAGPEAFF. The CDR3 nucleotides are TGTGCCAGCAGTTCACCCGACAGGGCCGGGCCTGAAGCTTTCTTT.

The CDR3 coding sequence is TGTGCCAGCAGCTTGCCAGGGGGCTCTGGAAACACCATATATTTT. Residues: CASSLPGGSGNTIYF. V usage is TRBV5-4 and J usage is TRBJ1-3; 7 positions agree with TRBD1. From germline, CDR1 is SGHNT and CDR2 YYREEE (reference sequence). The CDR3 extends over 15 amino acids. J lost 0 bases, V lost 1 base, and 1 base had no gene match.

V usage is TRBV7-2 and J usage is TRBJ2-5, with 8 bases fitting TRBD2. J lost 2 bases, V lost 2 bases, and 4 bases had no gene match. The CDR3 runs 15 residues. Looked up from germline, CDR1 is SGHTA and CDR2 is FQGNSA. This CDR3 is CASSLLGGGQETQYF. The DNA of the CDR3 is TGTGCCAGCAGCTTACTGGGCGGGGGGCAAGAGACCCAGTACTTC.

Worth noting for this clone: The same CDR3 also results from other DNA sequences found in this sample. This chain links TRBV30 with TRBJ1-1; D gene ambiguous. The CDR3 contains 13 residues. V was pared by 3 bases and J by 0 bases, with 8 bases between. Germline values: CDR1 GTSNPN, CDR2 SVGIG (reference sequence). The CDR3 loop reads CAWRRFLNTEAFF. DNA of the CDR3: TGTGCCTGGAGGCGGTTCCTGAACACTGAAGCTTTCTTT.

The V call is TRBV15, the J call TRBJ1-5; D is uncertain. Trimming removed 3 bases at V and 2 bases at J, with 11 bases between. This CDR3 spans 15 amino acids. CDR1 and CDR2 (germline): LNHNV, YYDKDF (reference sequence). The CDR3 coding sequence is TGTGCCACCAGCAGCCTTTGGGAGGGCAATCAGCCCCAGCATTTT. Translation: CATSSLWEGNQPQHF.

The chain recombines TRBV19 with TRBJ1-1, with D unresolved. Germline-derived CDR1 and CDR2 are LNHDA and SQIVND (reference sequence). This CDR3 is 15 amino acids long. V lost 6 bases, J lost 6 bases, and 20 bases lay in between. The CDR3 DNA reads as TGTGCCAGTAGGGTCTCGGTTAGCCGGGGAGCTGAAGCTTTCTTT. It codes for CASRVSVSRGAEAFF. The full variable domain, with the rest looked up from reference TRBV19 and TRBJ1-1, is DGGITQSPKYLFRKEGQNVTLSCEQNLNHDAMYWYRQDPGQGLRLIYYSQIVNDFQKGDIAEGYSVSREKKESFPLTVTSAQKNPTAFYLCASRVSVSRGAEAFFGQGTRLTVV.

CDR3 region: CATSGTGGLQRGEQFF. DNA of the CDR3: TGTGCCACCAGTGGGACAGGGGGCTTACAGCGGGGTGAGCAGTTCTTC. The gene calls are TRBV24-1 and TRBJ2-1; 11 bases fit TRBD1. Looked up from germline, CDR1 is KGHDR and CDR2 is SFDVKD. Trimming at V came to 5 bases and at J to 9 bases, leaving 11 bases not matched to a gene. This CDR3 comprises 16 residues.

This clone was observed a few times. The chain has TRBV4-1 and TRBJ2-3, with 8 bases that match TRBD2. V dropped 1 base and J dropped 13; count of bases not matched to a gene: 7. The CDR3 sequence is 13 residues long. CDR1 MGHRA and CDR2 YSYEKL come from the germline V gene. The CDR3 region is CASSQGPGGVKYF. For the CDR3, the DNA is TGCGCCAGCAGCCAAGGTCCGGGGGGGGTCAAGTATTTT.

CDR3 sequence: CASSYSGGRNYGYTF. DNA of the CDR3: TGTGCCAGCAGTTACTCGGGGGGGCGTAACTATGGCTACACCTTC. The rearrangement uses TRBV6-5 and TRBJ1-2, with D maybe TRBD1 (6 bases). The CDR3 runs 15 residues. The V gene's germline CDR1 is MNHEY and CDR2 SVGAGI. Trimming took off 0 bases at V and 1 base at J, with 9 bases between the two ends.

The chain joins TRBV6-1 to TRBJ2-7; 9 nucleotides match TRBD1. J gave up 3 bases and V 4 bases, and 10 bases lay outside the gene matches. Germline values: CDR1 MNHNS, CDR2 SASEGT. The CDR3 extends over 16 amino acids. CDR3: CASSAGTGSLVYEQYV. The CDR3 bases are TGTGCCAGCAGTGCGGGGACAGGGAGCCTAGTCTACGAGCAGTACGTC.

The rearrangement uses TRBV2 and TRBJ2-1; 7 bases agree with TRBD1. Germline V CDR1 and CDR2: SNHLY, FYNNEI. The J segment lost 1 base and the V segment lost 3 bases, leaving 0 bases of the junction unmatched. This CDR3 has 14 residues. CDR3 loop: CASSEGQSYNEQFF. CDR3 DNA: TGTGCCAGCAGTGAGGGACAGTCCTACAATGAGCAGTTCTTC.

The chain combines TRBV30 with TRBJ1-6, with D perhaps matching TRBD1 (5 bases). Trimming left V 2 bases short and J 5 bases short, with 16 bases between. The CDR3 runs 16 residues. The V gene's germline CDR1 is GTSNPN and CDR2 SVGIG (reference sequence). As DNA, the CDR3 is TGTGCCTGGAGTCTTTCACCGGGACTGGATAATTCACCCCTCCACTTT. Amino acid sequence: CAWSLSPGLDNSPLHF.

The chain carries TRBV30 and TRBJ1-3; 8 positions agree with TRBD1. V dropped 2 bases and J dropped 5; count of bases not matched to a gene: 5. Germline V lookup: CDR1 GTSNPN, CDR2 SVGIG (reference sequence). The CDR3 is made up of 14 amino acids. The CDR3 spells CAWSRTGGRNTIYF. In DNA form, the CDR3 reads TGTGCCTGGAGTCGAACAGGGGGAAGAAACACCATATATTTT.

Here the CDR3 reads CASRPQGNNYEQYF. The DNA of the CDR3 is TGTGCCAGCAGACCACAGGGTAATAACTACGAGCAGTACTTC. This chain connects TRBV6-5 to TRBJ2-7; possible D gene TRBD1, 6 bases. V was shortened by 6 bases and J by 3 bases, with 15 bases between the two germline ends. CDR3 size: 14 residues. Germline V CDR1 and CDR2: MNHEY, SVGAGI.

This chain joins TRBV30 and TRBJ1-4; D is uncertain. The CDR3 runs 12 residues. Trimming shortened V by 0 bases and J by 9 bases, and 8 bases separated the two germline ends. CDR1 is GTSNPN and CDR2 is SVGIG in the germline V gene (reference sequence). This chain's CDR3 is CAWSVEGKKLFF. Written as DNA, the CDR3 is TGTGCCTGGAGTGTAGAGGGTAAAAAACTGTTTTTT.

The chain combines TRBV14 with TRBJ2-2; possible D gene TRBD2, 5 bases. The ends were cut back, 2 bases at V and 4 bases at J, with 23 bases in the middle. Germline-derived CDR1 and CDR2 are SGHDN and FVKESK. This CDR3 has 19 residues. The CDR3 reads CASSQNHRDPRPGTGELFF. The CDR3 DNA reads as TGTGCCAGCAGCCAAAACCACCGGGATCCCAGGCCGGGCACCGGGGAGCTGTTTTTT.